The 23 T cell receptor beta chains given below trace back to one sample, sequenced in a study of human T cells and chemical hapten exposure. Using its own MiXCR run on the RACE reads, TCRdb lists one record per CDR3 protein. The table lists about 65,000 distinct CDR3 sequences, around 6.3% of them singletons. Noted time point: healthy volunteer bleed at 6 weeks. Before extraction, the whole blood was not fractionated, and total RNA was taken from it. The specimen was whole blood. Receptor source: a female donor in good health. Some clones in this sample may be carry-over from other donors' samples.

Ten or more counts support this clonotype. CDR3 sequence: CASRLLGNDETQYF. The DNA for the CDR3 is TGTGCCAGCAGACTACTCGGAAATGACGAGACCCAGTACTTC. The chain employs TRBV12-3 or TRBV12-4 and TRBJ2-5; D remains ambiguous. This CDR3 is built from 14 residues. V lost 6 bases and J lost 5, with 16 bases in between.

The rearrangement uses TRBV28 and TRBJ2-7; 7 nucleotides line up with TRBD2. Germline-derived CDR1 and CDR2 are MDHEN and SYDVKM. The CDR3 loop spans 15 amino acids. Trimming at V came to 3 bases and at J to 3 bases, leaving 8 bases not matched to a gene. CDR3 sequence: CASSLGPGGFYEQYF. The CDR3 nucleotides read TGTGCCAGCAGTTTGGGCCCCGGGGGGTTCTACGAGCAGTACTTC.

This clonotype was observed at least ten times. DNA of the CDR3: TGTGCCAGCAGTTATTTCAACCTCAATCAGCCCCAGCATTTT. Translated, it gives CASSYFNLNQPQHF. The chain recombines TRBV6-2 or TRBV6-3 with TRBJ1-5, with D hard to call. Germline assignment: CDR1 MNHEY and CDR2 SVGEGT. This CDR3 has 14 amino acids. Trimming took off 3 bases at V and 3 bases at J, with 9 bases between the two ends.

A few counts support this clonotype. The chain carries TRBV5-6 and TRBJ1-6; D remains unclear. Germline CDR1 and CDR2: SGHDT and YYEEEE. V was clipped by 0 bases and J by 2 bases, with 6 bases between them. The CDR3 runs 15 residues. The CDR3 spells CASSLGVPYNSPLHF. CDR3 sequence (DNA): TGTGCCAGCAGCTTGGGGGTACCCTATAATTCACCCCTCCACTTT.

This clonotype was recorded at least ten times. The chain carries TRBV2 and TRBJ2-7; 10 bases line up with TRBD2. Trimming cost V 6 bases and J 3 bases; bases outside gene matches: 5. This CDR3 region has 14 residues. Per germline, CDR1 SNHLY and CDR2 FYNNEI. CDR3 DNA: TGTGCCAGCAGATTCATAGCGGGAGGCTACGAGCAGTACTTC. This gives the protein CASRFIAGGYEQYF.

The sample holds many counts of this clonotype. The V gene is TRBV10-3, the J gene TRBJ2-7; possible D gene TRBD1, 6 bases. This CDR3 contains 12 residues. Germline V CDR1 and CDR2: ENHRY, SYGVKD. The V end was cut by 4 bases, the J end by 6 bases, with 10 bases between. The CDR3 DNA is TGTGCCATCAGTGGTCGGGACACCGAGCAGTACTTC. Protein sequence: CAISGRDTEQYF.

This clonotype was counted many times. The V gene is TRBV4-3, the J gene TRBJ2-7; a possible D gene is TRBD1 (7 bases). Deletions cut 3 bases from V and 7 bases from J, with 10 bases between. This CDR3 region has 12 residues. Germline V gives CDR1 LGHNA, CDR2 YSLEER. CDR3 nucleotide sequence: TGCGCCAGCAGCCACCCAGGGGGGGAGCAGTACTTC. Protein product: CASSHPGGEQYF.

This chain uses TRBV5-1 with TRBJ2-1; 7 bases fit TRBD2. CDR3 length: 15 amino acids. V shed 0 bases, J shed 3 bases, and the junction held 3 bases outside the gene matches. Germline CDR1 and CDR2: SGHRS and YFSETQ. The CDR3 DNA reads TGCGCCAGCAGCTTGGGGGAGGGCCTCTACAATGAGCAGTTCTTC. Translating gives CASSLGEGLYNEQFF.

This clonotype was recorded many times. The chain combines TRBV6-1 with TRBJ1-5; 11 bases align to TRBD1. With V trimmed by 8 bases and J by 10 bases, 13 bases remained unmatched. Germline loops: CDR1 MNHNS, CDR2 SASEGT. The length of the CDR3 is 15 residues. The CDR3 spells CASQPTGTGGIPQHF. DNA for the CDR3: TGTGCCAGCCAACCTACCGGGACAGGGGGTATTCCCCAGCATTTT.

This clonotype has a count of ten or more. The chain uses TRBV6-4 and TRBJ2-1; 12 nucleotides match TRBD2. This CDR3 has 15 amino acids. The V gene end was trimmed by 3 bases and the J gene end by 8 bases; junction bases not matched to a gene: 5. Germline V gives CDR1 MRHNA, CDR2 SNTAGT. As DNA, the CDR3 is TGTGCCAGCAGTGAGACTAGCGGGAGAAGTGATGAGCAGTTCTTC. Encoded protein: CASSETSGRSDEQFF.

At least ten counts were recorded for this clonotype. The V call is TRBV28, the J call TRBJ2-3; possibly TRBD2 for D (5 bases). Germline V CDR1 and CDR2: MDHEN, SYDVKM. Trimming took 2 bases from V and 3 from J, leaving 9 bases between them. The CDR3 sequence is 14 residues long. The CDR3 reads CASSLASGTDTQYF. The CDR3 DNA follows: TGTGCCAGCAGTTTAGCCAGCGGTACAGATACGCAGTATTTT.

The chain combines TRBV30 with TRBJ1-3; TRBD1 might be the D (6 bases). The CDR3 is made up of 14 amino acids. Germline CDR1 is GTSNPN and CDR2 is SVGIG (reference sequence). V lost 2 bases to trimming and J lost 1 base, with 9 bases between them. The CDR3 loop reads CAWSLQGSGNTIYF. The CDR3 DNA reads as TGTGCCTGGAGTTTACAGGGTTCTGGAAACACCATATATTTT.

This clonotype was observed at least ten times. The genes are TRBV27 and TRBJ2-7; D is uncertain. V was cut by 3 bases and J by 5 bases, with 14 bases left in between. The CDR3 spans 14 residues. Germline CDR1 MNHEY, CDR2 SMNVEV (reference sequence). The CDR3 loop is CASSFWADRDEQYF. The CDR3 bases are TGTGCCAGCAGTTTCTGGGCAGATAGGGACGAGCAGTACTTC.

In this sample, this clonotype turned up many times. This chain links TRBV2 with TRBJ2-1; 9 bases line up with TRBD2. This CDR3 spans 15 amino acids. J was trimmed by 8 bases and V by 2 bases; bases with no gene match: 7. Germline CDR1 SNHLY, CDR2 FYNNEI. The CDR3, as DNA: TGTGCCAGCAGTGAACCTTTCGAGCGGGAGGATGAGCAGTTCTTC. It specifies CASSEPFEREDEQFF.

This clonotype was counted ten times or more. The rearrangement uses TRBV28 and TRBJ1-1; weak D call: TRBD1 (5 bases). The CDR3 length is 14 residues. Germline CDR1 MDHEN, CDR2 SYDVKM. The germline V and J ends were trimmed by 6 bases and 5 bases, with 16 bases remaining between them. CDR3 sequence (DNA): TGTGCCAGCAGAAGATACCAGGGAGGGACTGAAGCTTTCTTT. Amino acids: CASRRYQGGTEAFF.

This rearrangement joins TRBV20-1 to TRBJ2-1; 8 bases agree with TRBD2. This CDR3 region has 17 residues. Germline trimming cut 1 base from V and 3 bases from J; bases unmatched to any gene: 11. Germline CDR1 and CDR2: DFQATT and SNEGSKA (reference sequence). The CDR3 DNA sequence: TGCAGTGCTAGAGGAATACAGGCGGGAGGAGGCTACAATGAGCAGTTCTTC. Encoded protein: CSARGIQAGGGYNEQFF.

This clonotype was detected ten times or more. The chain has TRBV27 and TRBJ2-3; D is possibly TRBD1 (5 bases). CDR1 and CDR2 from the germline V gene are MNHEY and SMNVEV (reference sequence). V was cut by 3 bases and J by 2 bases, with 9 bases left in between. This CDR3 is 14 amino acids long. The CDR3 sequence: CASSFTGHTDTQYF. For the CDR3, the DNA is TGTGCCAGCAGTTTTACAGGCCACACAGATACGCAGTATTTT.

Only a few counts were recorded for this clonotype. The chain uses TRBV2 and TRBJ2-1, with TRBD2 identical over 11 bases. This CDR3 is built from 15 residues. Per germline, CDR1 SNHLY and CDR2 FYNNEI. J gave up 7 bases and V 4 bases, and 6 bases lay outside the gene matches. In DNA form, the CDR3 reads TGTGCCAGCAGTGTCCTAGCGGGAGGTAGTAATGAGCAGTTCTTC. It yields the protein CASSVLAGGSNEQFF.

This clonotype was counted ten times or more. The rearrangement joins TRBV30 to TRBJ1-1; 11 bases align to TRBD1. The CDR3 runs 12 residues. V dropped 5 bases and J dropped 7; count of bases not matched to a gene: 3. The V gene's germline CDR1 is GTSNPN and CDR2 SVGIG (reference sequence). This chain's CDR3 is CAWGGQGDEAFF. The CDR3 DNA reads TGTGCCTGGGGGGGACAGGGGGATGAAGCTTTCTTT. Supplemented by reference TRBV30 and TRBJ1-1, the full variable domain reads SQTIHQWPATLVQPVGSPLSLECTVEGTSNPNLYWYRQAAGRGLQLLFYSVGIGQISSEVPQNLSASRPQDRQFILSSKKLLLSDSGFYLCAWGGQGDEAFFGQGTRLTVV.

This clonotype was seen ten or more times. This chain joins TRBV3-1 and TRBJ2-1; no reliable D call. The CDR3 covers 15 residues. The ends were cut back, 5 bases at V and 0 bases at J, with 11 bases in the middle. In germline, CDR1 is LGHDT, CDR2 YNNKEL (reference sequence). The CDR3 nucleotides are TGTGCCAGCAGCGACGGCCGCAGCTCCTACAATGAGCAGTTCTTC. Translated, it gives CASSDGRSSYNEQFF.

This clonotype was observed many times. V and J are TRBV20-1 and TRBJ2-7, with D perhaps TRBD1 (5 bases). This CDR3 contains 13 residues. Germline loops: CDR1 DFQATT, CDR2 SNEGSKA (reference sequence). With 1 base removed from V and 3 bases from J, the gap between germline ends came to 10 bases. CDR3 protein: CSARVDIDYEQYF. The CDR3 DNA reads TGCAGTGCTAGAGTGGACATCGACTACGAGCAGTACTTC.

This clonotype was seen a few times. V and J are TRBV29-1 and TRBJ2-6; D may correspond to TRBD1 or TRBD2 (5 bases each). Looked up from germline, CDR1 is SQVTM and CDR2 is ANQGSEA. V lost 3 bases and J lost 0, with 12 bases in between. The CDR3 runs 16 residues. The chain's CDR3 is CSVEGTSNSGANVLTF. The CDR3 DNA reads as TGCAGCGTTGAGGGGACGTCGAACTCTGGGGCCAACGTCCTGACTTTC.

This clonotype was counted at least ten times. The chain links TRBV7-9 to TRBJ2-7; perhaps TRBD2 as D (6 bases). Germline V lookup: CDR1 SEHNR, CDR2 FQNEAQ (reference sequence). CDR3 size: 13 residues. V shed 1 base and J shed 5 bases, with 9 bases lying between them. The CDR3 sequence: CASSLGGGDEQYF. The DNA of the CDR3 is TGTGCCAGCAGCTTAGGAGGAGGGGACGAGCAGTACTTC.